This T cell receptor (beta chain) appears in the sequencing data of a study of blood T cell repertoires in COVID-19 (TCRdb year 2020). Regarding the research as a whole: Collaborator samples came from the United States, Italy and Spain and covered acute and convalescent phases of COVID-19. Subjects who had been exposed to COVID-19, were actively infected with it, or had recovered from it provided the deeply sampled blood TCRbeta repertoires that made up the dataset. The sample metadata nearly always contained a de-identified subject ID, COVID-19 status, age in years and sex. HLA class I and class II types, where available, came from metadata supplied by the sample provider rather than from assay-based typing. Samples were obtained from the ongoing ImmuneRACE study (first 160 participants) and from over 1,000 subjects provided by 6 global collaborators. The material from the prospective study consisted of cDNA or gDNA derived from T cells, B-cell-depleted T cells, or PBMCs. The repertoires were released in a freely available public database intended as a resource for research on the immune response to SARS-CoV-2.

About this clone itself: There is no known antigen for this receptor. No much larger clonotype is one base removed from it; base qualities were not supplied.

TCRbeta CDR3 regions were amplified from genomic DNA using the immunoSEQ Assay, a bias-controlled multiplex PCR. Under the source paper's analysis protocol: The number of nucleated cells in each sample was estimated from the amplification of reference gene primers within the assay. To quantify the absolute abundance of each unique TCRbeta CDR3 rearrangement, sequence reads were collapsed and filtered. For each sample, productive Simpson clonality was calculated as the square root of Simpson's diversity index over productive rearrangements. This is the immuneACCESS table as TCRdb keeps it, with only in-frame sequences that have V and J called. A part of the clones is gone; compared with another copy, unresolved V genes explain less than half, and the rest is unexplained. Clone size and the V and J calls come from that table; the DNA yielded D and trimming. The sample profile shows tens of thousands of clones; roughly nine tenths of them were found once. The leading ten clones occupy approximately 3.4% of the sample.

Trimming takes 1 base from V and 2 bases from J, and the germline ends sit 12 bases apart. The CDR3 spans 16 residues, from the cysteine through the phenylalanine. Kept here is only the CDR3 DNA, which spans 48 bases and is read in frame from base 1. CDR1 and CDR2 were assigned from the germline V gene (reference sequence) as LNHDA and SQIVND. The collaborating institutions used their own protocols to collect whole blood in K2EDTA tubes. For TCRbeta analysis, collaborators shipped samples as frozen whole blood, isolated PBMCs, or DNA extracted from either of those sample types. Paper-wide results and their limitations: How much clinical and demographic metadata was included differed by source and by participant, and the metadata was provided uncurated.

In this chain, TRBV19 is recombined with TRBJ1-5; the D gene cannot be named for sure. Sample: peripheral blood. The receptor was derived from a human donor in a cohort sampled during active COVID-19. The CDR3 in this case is CASSIVGRVGNQPQHF. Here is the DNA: TGTGCCAGTAGTATAGTAGGGCGGGTGGGCAATCAGCCCCAGCATTTT.